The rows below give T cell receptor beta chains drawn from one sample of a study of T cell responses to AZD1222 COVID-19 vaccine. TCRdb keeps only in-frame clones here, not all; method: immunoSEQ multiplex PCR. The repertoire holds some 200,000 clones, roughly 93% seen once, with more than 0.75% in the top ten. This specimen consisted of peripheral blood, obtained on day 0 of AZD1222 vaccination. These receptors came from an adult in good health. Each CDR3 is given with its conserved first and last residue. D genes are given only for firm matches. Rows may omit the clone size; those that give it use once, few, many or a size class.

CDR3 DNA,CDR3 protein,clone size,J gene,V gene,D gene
TGCAGCGTTGTTGGGACAGAGAACTACGAGCAGTACTTC,CSVVGTENYEQYF,-,TRBJ2-7,TRBV29-1,TRBD1
TGTGCCAGCAGCGATGGGAGGGCATGGGGCTACACCTTC,CASSDGRAWGYTF,-,TRBJ1-2,TRBV11-2,-
TGTGCCAGCAGTTCCAGGGGACTAGCGGGCGTCACAGATACGCAGTATTTT,CASSSRGLAGVTDTQYF,-,TRBJ2-3,TRBV6-2/TRBV6-3,TRBD2
TGCAGCGTTGTGGCGGTGAACACCGGGGAGCTGTTTTTT,CSVVAVNTGELFF,-,TRBJ2-2,TRBV29-1,-
TGTGCCACCAGCAGAGATTGGACTAGCGGGGACAGATACATTCAGTACTTC,CATSRDWTSGDRYIQYF,-,TRBJ2-4,TRBV15,TRBD2
TGTGCCAGCAGTTTTCTGGACAGGGGGCCTAACTATGGCTACACCTTC,CASSFLDRGPNYGYTF,-,TRBJ1-2,TRBV28,TRBD1
TGTGCCAGTACCCAACAGGTCTCACACTCTGGAAACACCATATATTTT,CASTQQVSHSGNTIYF,-,TRBJ1-3,TRBV19,-
TGTGCCAGCAGCGTCGGACTAGCCGGGGAGCTGTTTTTT,CASSVGLAGELFF,-,TRBJ2-2,TRBV9,TRBD2
TGTGCCATCATAAACCTTGAGAACACTGAAGCTTTCTTT,CAIINLENTEAFF,-,TRBJ1-1,TRBV10-3,-
TGTGCCAGCAGCTTGGTTACTCCTGGCTACACCTTC,CASSLVTPGYTF,-,TRBJ1-2,TRBV5-8,-
TGTGCCAGCAGCCCCCAGGCGGGAGCTCCCCCTGCCCGGGAGCTGTTTTTT,CASSPQAGAPPARELFF,-,TRBJ2-2,TRBV27,TRBD2
TGTGCCAGCAGGGAACAGCTAACCTACAATGAGCAGTTCTTC,CASREQLTYNEQFF,-,TRBJ2-1,TRBV2,-
TGTGCCAGCAGGCGGGGACTAGCGGAGAACAATGAGCAGTTCTTC,CASRRGLAENNEQFF,once,TRBJ2-1,TRBV7-8,TRBD2
TGTGCCAGCAGCGCCCGACTCCCAGGCGGGCCGCAGTATTTT,CASSARLPGGPQYF,-,TRBJ2-3,TRBV7-2,-
TGTGCCAGCAGCCCGGAGGATTGGGGGACCGGGGAGCTGTTTTTT,CASSPEDWGTGELFF,-,TRBJ2-2,TRBV11-2,-
TGTGCCAGCAGTTCCCCGGGACAGGGGGGGGCCGGGGAGCTGTTTTTT,CASSSPGQGGAGELFF,once,TRBJ2-2,TRBV28,TRBD1
TGCAGCGTTGTCAAGGGTGGAAACACCATATATTTT,CSVVKGGNTIYF,-,TRBJ1-3,TRBV29-1,-
TGCGCCAGCAGCCGGGACAGGGCCACCGGGGAGCTGTTTTTT,CASSRDRATGELFF,-,TRBJ2-2,TRBV4-3,TRBD1
TGTGCCAGCACGCTACAGGGGGGGACTGAAGCTTTCTTT,CASTLQGGTEAFF,few,TRBJ1-1,TRBV7-9,TRBD1
TGTGCCAGTAGTATGGTTACCGGGAGGGCAGGGGAGCAGTTCTTC,CASSMVTGRAGEQFF,-,TRBJ2-1,TRBV19,TRBD2
TGTGCCAGCCGGACGGGGGGAGTGAAACTGTTTTTT,CASRTGGVKLFF,few,TRBJ1-4,TRBV28,-
TGTGCCAGCAGCCTAAGCCAAGCGGGGGGGAATGAGCAGTTCTTC,CASSLSQAGGNEQFF,-,TRBJ2-1,TRBV6-5,TRBD2
TGTGCCAGCAGGGACAACAATCAGCCCCAGCATTTT,CASRDNNQPQHF,-,TRBJ1-5,TRBV6-6,-
TGCGCCAGCAGCCCCACCGACAGGGGGCGCGATGGCTACACCTTC,CASSPTDRGRDGYTF,-,TRBJ1-2,TRBV4-3,TRBD1
TGTGCCAGCAGTCCCCGGGACGGACGCTATGGCTACACCTTC,CASSPRDGRYGYTF,-,TRBJ1-2,TRBV27,-
TGTGCCACCAGCAGACAAAACAGGGGCTCTGGAAACACCATATATTTT,CATSRQNRGSGNTIYF,-,TRBJ1-3,TRBV15,TRBD1
TGCGCCAGCAGCTACCTCGGACCCGGGACTGAAGCTTTCTTT,CASSYLGPGTEAFF,-,TRBJ1-1,TRBV5-1,-
TGTGCCACCAGCAGAGGCGGGACTTACTACAATGAGCAGTTCTTC,CATSRGGTYYNEQFF,once,TRBJ2-1,TRBV15,-
TGTGCCAGCAGCTTAGGAGTAGATCCAGGGAGGATCTACGAGCAGTACTTC,CASSLGVDPGRIYEQYF,-,TRBJ2-7,TRBV7-6,-
TGCGCCAGCAGCTACCTAGCGATGACAGATACGCAGTATTTT,CASSYLAMTDTQYF,once,TRBJ2-3,TRBV5-1,-
TGCGCCAGCAGCCGCGGCAGCGACACTGAAGCTTTCTTT,CASSRGSDTEAFF,-,TRBJ1-1,TRBV5-1,-
TGTGCCATCAGTGAGCGGGGGGGGCAGGGAAGTGAGCAGTTCTTC,CAISERGGQGSEQFF,-,TRBJ2-1,TRBV10-3,TRBD2
TGCGCCAGCAGCTTGATTAACCTCTCTGGGGCCAACGTCCTGACTTTC,CASSLINLSGANVLTF,-,TRBJ2-6,TRBV5-1,-
TGTGCCAGCAGTCTGTCAGATACGCAGTATTTT,CASSLSDTQYF,-,TRBJ2-3,TRBV6-5,-
TGTGCCAGCAGCACACGGACTAGCTTGGGAATAGATACGCAGTATTTT,CASSTRTSLGIDTQYF,-,TRBJ2-3,TRBV21-1,-
TGTGCCATCACAGTAGGAGGCAGGGGCTATGGCTACACCTTC,CAITVGGRGYGYTF,once,TRBJ1-2,TRBV10-3,-
TGCGCCAGCAGCTTGATCCCTGAGGACACTGAAGCTTTCTTT,CASSLIPEDTEAFF,-,TRBJ1-1,TRBV5-1,-
TGTGCCAGCAGGGAGGGACTAGCGGGGGCCTGGAACACAGATACGCAGTATTTT,CASREGLAGAWNTDTQYF,-,TRBJ2-3,TRBV3-1/TRBV3-2,TRBD2
TGTGCCAGCAGCCCTATGGGAGCGCTAAGCTCCTACGAGCAGTACTTC,CASSPMGALSSYEQYF,-,TRBJ2-7,TRBV27,-
TGTGCCAGCAGTCCCGAACAGGGGGTGGTAGGTGAAAAACTGTTTTTT,CASSPEQGVVGEKLFF,-,TRBJ1-4,TRBV2,TRBD1
TGTGCCAGCAGCCAAGGGATTCGGGGGCCCCAGAGAGCAGATACGCAGTATTTT,CASSQGIRGPQRADTQYF,-,TRBJ2-3,TRBV4-2,-
TGCGCCAGCAGCTTGTTTCCGGCAGCACAAGAGACCCAGTACTTC,CASSLFPAAQETQYF,-,TRBJ2-5,TRBV5-1,-
TGTGCCACCAGCAGTGGAATCAGGGGGCCTTCATTCACAGATACGCAGTATTTT,CATSSGIRGPSFTDTQYF,-,TRBJ2-3,TRBV15,TRBD1
TGTGCCAGCAGTTTATGGGGGAAGGGCGGCTACACCTTC,CASSLWGKGGYTF,-,TRBJ1-2,TRBV27,-
TGCAGTGCTAGTCTGGACAAAATCTACGAGCAGTACTTC,CSASLDKIYEQYF,-,TRBJ2-7,TRBV20-1,-
TGTGCCAGCAGTCCTCTTAGGGGACAGGCTAACACCGGGGAGCTGTTTTTT,CASSPLRGQANTGELFF,-,TRBJ2-2,TRBV6-6,TRBD1
TGTGCCAGCAGCCGAGACAGGGCCCGAACTGAAGCTTTCTTT,CASSRDRARTEAFF,-,TRBJ1-1,TRBV6-5,TRBD1
TGTGCCAGCAGTGAAAGGACAGGTGGTTACCGGGAGCTGTTTTTT,CASSERTGGYRELFF,-,TRBJ2-2,TRBV6-1,TRBD1
TGTGCCAGCAGCCAGGGGGCGGGAGGGCCAGATACGCAGTATTTT,CASSQGAGGPDTQYF,-,TRBJ2-3,TRBV7-2,-
TGTGCCAGCAGCCCGAGAACTTTCTATGGCTACACCTTC,CASSPRTFYGYTF,once,TRBJ1-2,TRBV5-6,-
TGTGCCAGTACCCGGGACAGGGCGTTAGATACGCAGTATTTT,CASTRDRALDTQYF,-,TRBJ2-3,TRBV6-5,TRBD1
TGTGCCAGCAGCTCGCCGCCGGTTGATTCACCCCTCCACTTT,CASSSPPVDSPLHF,-,TRBJ1-6,TRBV5-5,-
TGTGCCAGCTCACCACCGGGACAGATTAATGAAAAACTGTTTTTT,CASSPPGQINEKLFF,-,TRBJ1-4,TRBV18,TRBD1
TGTGCCAGCAGCCCCCAGACAGGAAACCAAGAGACCCAGTACTTC,CASSPQTGNQETQYF,-,TRBJ2-5,TRBV9,-
TGTGCCAGCAACTCTGTGGGACTAGCGTCCTACGAGCAGTACTTC,CASNSVGLASYEQYF,few,TRBJ2-7,TRBV28,TRBD2
TGTGCCAGCAGCTTAACAGGGGGCAGTTACCAAGAGACCCAGTACTTC,CASSLTGGSYQETQYF,-,TRBJ2-5,TRBV11-2,TRBD1
TGCGCCAGCAGCGGATTTACCGGGACAGAAAAAAACATTCAGTACTTC,CASSGFTGTEKNIQYF,once,TRBJ2-4,TRBV5-1,TRBD1
TGTGCCAGCAGGCTGGGACTCATCGGGGATACGCAGTATTTT,CASRLGLIGDTQYF,-,TRBJ2-3,TRBV6-5,-
TGTGCCAGCAGTCCCAACAGAGATACGCAGTATTTT,CASSPNRDTQYF,few,TRBJ2-3,TRBV11-3,-
TGTGCCAGCTCACCAGCTAGCGGGAGCCTTACCTACGAGCAGTACTTC,CASSPASGSLTYEQYF,-,TRBJ2-7,TRBV18,TRBD2